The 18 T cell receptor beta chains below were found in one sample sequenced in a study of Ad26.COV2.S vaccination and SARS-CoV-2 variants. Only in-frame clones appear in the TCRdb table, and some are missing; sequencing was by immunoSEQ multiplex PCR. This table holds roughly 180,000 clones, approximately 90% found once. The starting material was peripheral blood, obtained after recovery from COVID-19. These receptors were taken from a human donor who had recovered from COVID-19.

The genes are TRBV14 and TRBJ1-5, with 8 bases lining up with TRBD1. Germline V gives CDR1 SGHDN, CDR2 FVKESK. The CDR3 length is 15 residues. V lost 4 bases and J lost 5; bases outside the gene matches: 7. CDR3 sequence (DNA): TGTGCCAGCAGCCGAGGTGGGACAGGCTATCAGCCCCAGCATTTT. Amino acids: CASSRGGTGYQPQHF.

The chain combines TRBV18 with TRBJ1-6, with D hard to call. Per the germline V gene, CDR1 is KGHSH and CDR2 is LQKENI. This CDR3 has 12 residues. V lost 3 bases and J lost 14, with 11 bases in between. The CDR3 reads CASSPGGEALHF. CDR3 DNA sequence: TGTGCCAGCTCACCGGGAGGTGAGGCCCTCCACTTT.

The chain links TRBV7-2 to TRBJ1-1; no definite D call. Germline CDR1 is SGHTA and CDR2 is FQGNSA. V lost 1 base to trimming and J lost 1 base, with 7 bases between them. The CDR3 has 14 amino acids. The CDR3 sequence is CASSLVAANTEAFF. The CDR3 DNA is TGTGCCAGCAGCTTAGTGGCAGCGAACACTGAAGCTTTCTTT.

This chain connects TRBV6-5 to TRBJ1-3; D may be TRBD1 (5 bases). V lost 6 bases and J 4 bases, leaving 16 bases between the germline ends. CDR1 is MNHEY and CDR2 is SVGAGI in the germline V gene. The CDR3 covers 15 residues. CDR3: CASRRRSGTGNTIYF. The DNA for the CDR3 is TGTGCCAGCAGGCGGAGGTCGGGGACGGGAAACACCATATATTTT.

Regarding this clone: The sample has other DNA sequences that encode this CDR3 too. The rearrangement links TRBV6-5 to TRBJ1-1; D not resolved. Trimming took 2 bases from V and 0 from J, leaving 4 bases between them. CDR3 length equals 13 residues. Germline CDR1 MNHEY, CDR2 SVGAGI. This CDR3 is CASSYRVNTEAFF. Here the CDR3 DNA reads TGTGCCAGCAGTTACCGGGTGAACACTGAAGCTTTCTTT.

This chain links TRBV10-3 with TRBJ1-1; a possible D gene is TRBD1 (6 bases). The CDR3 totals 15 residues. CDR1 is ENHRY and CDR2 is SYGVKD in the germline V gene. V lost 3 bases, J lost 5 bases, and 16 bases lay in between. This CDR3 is CAISDTGNGYTEAFF. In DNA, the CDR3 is TGTGCCATCAGTGATACAGGGAATGGGTATACTGAAGCTTTCTTT.

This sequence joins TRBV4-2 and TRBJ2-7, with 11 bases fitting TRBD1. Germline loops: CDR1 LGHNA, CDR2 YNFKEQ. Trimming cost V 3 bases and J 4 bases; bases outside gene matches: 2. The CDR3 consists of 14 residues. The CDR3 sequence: CASSQGQGDYEQYF. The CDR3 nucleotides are TGTGCCAGCAGCCAGGGACAGGGGGATTACGAGCAGTACTTC.

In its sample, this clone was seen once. The CDR3 nucleotides read TGCGCCAGCAGCGGCCGGGGGCAGTCAGAGACCCAGTACTTC. It specifies CASSGRGQSETQYF. The genes are TRBV5-1 and TRBJ2-5; D could derive from TRBD1 or TRBD2 (6 bases each). Germline V gene sequence: CDR1 SGHRS, CDR2 YFSETQ. The CDR3 length is 14 residues. Trimming removed 4 bases at V and 4 bases at J, with 14 bases between.

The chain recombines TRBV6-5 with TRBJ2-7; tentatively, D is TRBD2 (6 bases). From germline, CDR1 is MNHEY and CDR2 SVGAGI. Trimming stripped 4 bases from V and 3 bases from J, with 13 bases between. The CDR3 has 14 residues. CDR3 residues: CASSLTGGGYEQYF. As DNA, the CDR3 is TGTGCCAGCAGTTTAACCGGGGGTGGCTACGAGCAGTACTTC.

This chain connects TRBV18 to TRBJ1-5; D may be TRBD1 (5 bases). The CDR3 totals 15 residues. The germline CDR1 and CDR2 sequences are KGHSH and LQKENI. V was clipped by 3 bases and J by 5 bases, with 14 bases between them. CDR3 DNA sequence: TGTGCCAGCTCACCCTCGGTGGGGGTACATCAGCCCCAGCATTTT. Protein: CASSPSVGVHQPQHF.

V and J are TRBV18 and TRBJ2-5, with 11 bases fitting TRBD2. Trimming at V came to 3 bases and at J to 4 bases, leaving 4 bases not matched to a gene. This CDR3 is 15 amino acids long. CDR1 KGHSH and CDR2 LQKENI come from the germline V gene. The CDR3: CASSPRLAGGETQYF. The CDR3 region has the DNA TGTGCCAGCTCACCGAGGCTAGCGGGAGGAGAGACCCAGTACTTC.

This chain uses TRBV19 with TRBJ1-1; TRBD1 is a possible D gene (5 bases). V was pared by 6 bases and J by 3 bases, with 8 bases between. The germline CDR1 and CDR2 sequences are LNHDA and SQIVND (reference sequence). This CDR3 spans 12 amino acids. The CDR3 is CASSRGDTEAFF. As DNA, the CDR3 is TGTGCCAGTAGCCGGGGGGACACTGAAGCTTTCTTT.

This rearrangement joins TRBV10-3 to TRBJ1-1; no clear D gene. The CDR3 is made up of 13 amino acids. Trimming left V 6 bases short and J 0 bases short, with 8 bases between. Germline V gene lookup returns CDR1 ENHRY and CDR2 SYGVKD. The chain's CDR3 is CAIRGGVNTEAFF. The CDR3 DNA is TGTGCCATCAGGGGCGGGGTGAACACTGAAGCTTTCTTT.

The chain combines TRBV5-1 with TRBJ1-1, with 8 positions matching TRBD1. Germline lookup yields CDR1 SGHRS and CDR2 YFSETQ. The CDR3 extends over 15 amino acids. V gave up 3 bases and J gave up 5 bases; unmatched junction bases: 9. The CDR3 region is CASSSQGAPGTEAFF. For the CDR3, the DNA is TGCGCCAGCAGCTCCCAGGGGGCCCCCGGGACTGAAGCTTTCTTT.

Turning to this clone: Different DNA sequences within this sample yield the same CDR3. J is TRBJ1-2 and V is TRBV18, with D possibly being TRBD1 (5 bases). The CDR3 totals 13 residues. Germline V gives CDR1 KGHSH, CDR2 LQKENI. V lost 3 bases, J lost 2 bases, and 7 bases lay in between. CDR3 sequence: CASSPGLNYGYTF. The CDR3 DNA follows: TGTGCCAGCTCACCGGGACTAAACTATGGCTACACCTTC.

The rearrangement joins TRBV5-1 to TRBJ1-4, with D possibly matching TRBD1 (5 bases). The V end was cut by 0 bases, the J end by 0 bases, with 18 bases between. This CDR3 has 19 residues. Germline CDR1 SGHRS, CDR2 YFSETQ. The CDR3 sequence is CASSLGALRALATNEKLFF. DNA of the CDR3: TGCGCCAGCAGCTTGGGGGCCCTCAGGGCCCTCGCAACTAATGAAAAACTGTTTTTT.

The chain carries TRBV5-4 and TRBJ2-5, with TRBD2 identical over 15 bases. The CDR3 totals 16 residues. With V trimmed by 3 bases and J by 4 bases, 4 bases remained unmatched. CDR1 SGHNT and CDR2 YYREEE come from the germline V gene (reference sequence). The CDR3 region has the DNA TGTGCCAGCAGCTCCGGGACTAGCGGGGGGCTAGAGACCCAGTACTTC. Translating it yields CASSSGTSGGLETQYF.

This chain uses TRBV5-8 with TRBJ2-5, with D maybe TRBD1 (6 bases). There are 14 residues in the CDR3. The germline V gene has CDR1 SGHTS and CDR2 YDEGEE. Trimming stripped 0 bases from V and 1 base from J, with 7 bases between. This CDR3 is CASSLDRAQETQYF. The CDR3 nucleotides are TGTGCCAGCAGCTTGGACAGGGCCCAAGAGACCCAGTACTTC.